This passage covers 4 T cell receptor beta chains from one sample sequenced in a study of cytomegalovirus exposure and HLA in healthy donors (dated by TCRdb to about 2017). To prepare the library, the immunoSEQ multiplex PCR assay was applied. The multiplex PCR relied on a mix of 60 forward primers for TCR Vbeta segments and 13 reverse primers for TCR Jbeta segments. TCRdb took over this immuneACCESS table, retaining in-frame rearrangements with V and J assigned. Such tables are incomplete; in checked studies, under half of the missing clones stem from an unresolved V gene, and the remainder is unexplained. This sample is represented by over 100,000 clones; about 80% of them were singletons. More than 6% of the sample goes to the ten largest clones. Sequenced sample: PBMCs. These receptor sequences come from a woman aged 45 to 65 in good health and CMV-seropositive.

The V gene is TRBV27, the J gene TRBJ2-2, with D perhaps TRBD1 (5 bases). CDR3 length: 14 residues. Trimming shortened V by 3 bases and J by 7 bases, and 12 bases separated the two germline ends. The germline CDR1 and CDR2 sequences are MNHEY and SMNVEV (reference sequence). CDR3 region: CASSFVGLGGELFF. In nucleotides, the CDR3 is TGTGCCAGCAGTTTTGTGGGGCTTGGCGGGGAGCTGTTTTTT.

CDR3 coding DNA: TGTGCCAGTAGTATAGCCCTGACAGCCTACGAGCAGTACTTC. Amino acids: CASSIALTAYEQYF. This sequence joins TRBV19 and TRBJ2-7; D is possibly TRBD1 (5 bases). The CDR3 contains 14 residues. Trimming cost V 1 base and J 2 bases, with 9 bases left between them. Germline CDR1 is LNHDA and CDR2 is SQIVND (reference sequence).

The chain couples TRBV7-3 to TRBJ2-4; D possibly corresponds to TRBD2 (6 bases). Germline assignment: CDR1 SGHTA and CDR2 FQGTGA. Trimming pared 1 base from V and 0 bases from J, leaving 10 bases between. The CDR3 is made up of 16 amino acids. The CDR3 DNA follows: TGTGCCAGCAGCTTAAGGAGGGATCTAGCCAAAAACATTCAGTACTTC. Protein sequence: CASSLRRDLAKNIQYF. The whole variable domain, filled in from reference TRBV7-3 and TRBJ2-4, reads GAGVSQTPSNKVTEKGKYVELRCDPISGHTALYWYRQSLGQGPEFLIYFQGTGAADDSGLPNDRFFAVRPEGSVSTLKIQRTERGDSAVYLCASSLRRDLAKNIQYFGAGTRLSVL.

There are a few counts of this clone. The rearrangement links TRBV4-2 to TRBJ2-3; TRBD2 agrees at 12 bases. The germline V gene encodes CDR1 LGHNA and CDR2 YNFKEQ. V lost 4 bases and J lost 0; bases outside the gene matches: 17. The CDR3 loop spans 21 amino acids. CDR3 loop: CASSPEFSGLAGITSTDTQYF. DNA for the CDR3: TGTGCCAGCAGCCCCGAATTCTCCGGACTAGCGGGGATTACTAGCACAGATACGCAGTATTTT.